Below, 32 T cell receptor beta chains from the same sample are listed, as sequenced in a study of CXCR3-negative and CXCR3-positive naive CD8 T cells. UMI-tagged TRB cDNA libraries were built via 5' RACE. From its re-call of the 5' RACE reads, TCRdb lists each CDR3 protein once, without DNA. This sample lists 20,000 to 25,000 distinct CDR3 sequences; its ten largest clones have around a fifth. The sequencing sample was made of memory CD8+ T cells from blood. The origin of the receptors is a human donor in good health. Some clones in this sample may be carry-over from other donors' samples.

This clonotype is identified as medium-sized (0.01 to 0.1%) from frequency. The chain uses TRBV20-1 and TRBJ2-1; TCRdb lists TRBD1, though no DNA is available to test this call. Germline CDR1 is DFQATT and CDR2 is SNEGSKA (reference sequence). The CDR3 spans 16 residues. CDR3 sequence: CSAIPEGGYSYNEQFF.

V and J are TRBV6-2 or TRBV6-3 and TRBJ1-1. This CDR3 contains 12 residues. Germline lookup yields CDR1 MNHEY and CDR2 SVGEGT. The CDR3 sequence: CASRREGGEAFF.

This chain's CDR3 is CSVETQGSSAYEQYF. The rearrangement joins TRBV29-1 to TRBJ2-7; TCRdb's D call of TRBD1 is untestable without DNA. CDR3 length: 15 amino acids. CDR1 and CDR2 from the germline V gene are SQVTM and ANQGSEA.

This chain links TRBV6-4 with TRBJ2-3; TCRdb indicates TRBD1, and absent DNA this call remains unverified. The CDR3 is made up of 15 amino acids. The germline V gene has CDR1 MRHNA and CDR2 SNTAGT. The CDR3 reads CASSDRAGATDTQYF.

The chain uses TRBV12-3 or TRBV12-4 and TRBJ2-3; TCRdb lists TRBD2, though no DNA is available to test this call. The length of the CDR3 is 16 residues. CDR3 sequence: CASSTTSGRRTDTQYF.

The rearrangement links TRBV4-1 to TRBJ1-1; the TCRdb D gene call, TRBD1, has no DNA to confirm it. The CDR3 covers 13 residues. Germline assignment: CDR1 MGHRA and CDR2 YSYEKL. The CDR3 here is CASSQGTGPEAFF.

This chain connects TRBV6-6 to TRBJ1-3; there is no DNA to check the TCRdb D call of TRBD1. CDR3 length equals 16 residues. CDR1 is MNHNY and CDR2 is SVGAGI in the germline V gene (reference sequence). The CDR3: CASSYNRQGTGNTIYF.

The chain is built from TRBV12-2 and TRBJ2-2; TCRdb indicates TRBD2, and absent DNA this call remains unverified. TRBV12-2 is termed a pseudogene. The CDR3 covers 13 residues. This CDR3 reads CASAAGDTGELFF.

V and J are TRBV20-1 and TRBJ2-7; as DNA is missing, the TRBD1 call by TCRdb cannot be tested. Germline CDR1 is DFQATT and CDR2 is SNEGSKA (reference sequence). The CDR3 runs 13 residues. The CDR3 loop is CSARGGVEYEQYF.

This chain connects TRBV28 to TRBJ2-1; without DNA, the TCRdb call of TRBD2 cannot be checked. Germline values: CDR1 MDHEN, CDR2 SYDVKM. This CDR3 region has 14 residues. The CDR3 loop reads CASSLAGAYNEQFF.

V gene TRBV6-2 or TRBV6-3 combines with J gene TRBJ2-7; TCRdb outputs TRBD1, but without DNA this stays unchecked. Germline CDR1 MNHEY, CDR2 SVGEGT. This CDR3 region has 17 residues. This CDR3 is CASSYGGGQGNFYEQYF.

This clonotype is called large based on its frequency. The V call is TRBV7-9, the J call TRBJ2-7; the D call of TRBD2 rests on TCRdb alone, since no DNA is present to check it. From germline, CDR1 is SEHNR and CDR2 FQNEAQ (reference sequence). This CDR3 has 15 amino acids. CDR3 in amino acids: CASSLVLAAAYEQYF.

J is TRBJ2-1 and V is TRBV7-2; TCRdb calls TRBD2, which cannot be checked without DNA. Germline V gene lookup returns CDR1 SGHTA and CDR2 FQGNSA. This CDR3 has 15 amino acids. The CDR3 protein is CASSSGLAGHNEQFF.

This rearrangement joins TRBV6-2 or TRBV6-3 to TRBJ2-7. The CDR3 spans 15 residues. Germline V gives CDR1 MNHEY, CDR2 SVGEGT. CDR3: CASRTGRLSSYEQYF.

The chain recombines TRBV28 with TRBJ2-5; absent DNA, TCRdb's TRBD2 call cannot be checked. The CDR3 is 17 residues long. In germline, CDR1 is MDHEN, CDR2 SYDVKM. The CDR3 is CASSTGLAGSYQETQYF.

The chain carries TRBV7-9 and TRBJ2-3; the D call from TCRdb, TRBD1, cannot be confirmed without DNA. The germline gives CDR1 SEHNR, CDR2 FQNEAQ (reference sequence). The CDR3 contains 18 residues. The CDR3 loop is CASPKAPPGQGSTDTQYF. The whole variable domain, remainder taken from reference TRBV7-9 and TRBJ2-3, is DTGVSQNPRHKITKRGQNVTFRCDPISEHNRLYWYRQTLGQGPEFLTYFQNEAQLEKSRLLSDRFSAERPKGSFSTLEIQRTEQGDSAMYLCASPKAPPGQGSTDTQYFGPGTRLTVL.

The gene calls are TRBV19 and TRBJ2-1; the TRBD1 assignment by TCRdb is unverifiable without DNA. The CDR3 sequence is 13 residues long. Germline values: CDR1 LNHDA, CDR2 SQIVND (reference sequence). The chain's CDR3 is CASSSGAGNEQFF.

CDR3 region: CASSYSLLAGYNEQFF. This chain uses TRBV6-2 or TRBV6-3 with TRBJ2-1; TCRdb lists TRBD2, though no DNA is available to test this call. This CDR3 has 16 residues. The germline V gene encodes CDR1 MNHEY and CDR2 SVGEGT.

This rearrangement joins TRBV7-3 to TRBJ2-1; TCRdb's D gene call, TRBD1, goes unchecked for lack of DNA. Germline-derived CDR1 and CDR2 are SGHTA and FQGTGA. CDR3 size: 16 residues. The CDR3: CASSPSLDPWVNEQFF.

This sequence joins TRBV7-9 and TRBJ2-1; absent DNA, TCRdb's TRBD2 call cannot be checked. Germline V lookup: CDR1 SEHNR, CDR2 FQNEAQ (reference sequence). The CDR3 length is 13 residues. CDR3 residues: CASALALEDEQFF.

V is TRBV4-3 and J is TRBJ2-1; TCRdb selects TRBD2, and the lack of DNA leaves this call unchecked. The CDR3 loop spans 15 amino acids. Germline V CDR1 and CDR2: LGHNA, YSLEER. The CDR3 here is CASSQDSGGPNEQFF.

V gene TRBV20-1 combines with J gene TRBJ2-7; TCRdb selects TRBD1, and the lack of DNA leaves this call unchecked. Germline CDR1 and CDR2: DFQATT and SNEGSKA (reference sequence). The CDR3 has 16 amino acids. The CDR3 protein is CSARLLGQGETYEQYF.

The chain uses TRBV5-6 and TRBJ2-7; the D call from TCRdb, TRBD1, cannot be confirmed without DNA. The CDR3 has 15 residues. Germline values: CDR1 SGHDT, CDR2 YYEEEE. This chain's CDR3 is CASSFTGTGSYEQYF.

The chain joins TRBV7-9 to TRBJ2-1; absent DNA, TCRdb's TRBD1 call cannot be checked. The CDR3 totals 13 residues. Looked up from germline, CDR1 is SEHNR and CDR2 is FQNEAQ (reference sequence). The CDR3 reads CASSVGTGVEQFF.

This rearrangement joins TRBV6-2 or TRBV6-3 to TRBJ2-1; without DNA, the TCRdb call of TRBD1 cannot be checked. Per germline, CDR1 MNHEY and CDR2 SVGEGT. The CDR3 is 14 amino acids. The CDR3 reads CASRPGQGYNEQFF.

The chain uses TRBV20-1 and TRBJ2-1; TCRdb designates TRBD1, a call that cannot be tested without DNA. There are 14 residues in the CDR3. In germline, CDR1 is DFQATT, CDR2 SNEGSKA (reference sequence). This CDR3 reads CSASGGTIYNEQLF.

According to its frequency, this clonotype is medium-sized. The chain recombines TRBV10-3 with TRBJ2-1; checking the TCRdb D call of TRBD2 is not possible without DNA. The CDR3 runs to 16 residues. Germline V lookup: CDR1 ENHRY, CDR2 SYGVKD. CDR3 protein: CAISPRDGRADNEQFF.

V usage is TRBV6-4 and J usage is TRBJ2-1; lacking DNA, the TRBD2 call made by TCRdb goes unchecked. Germline CDR1 is MRHNA and CDR2 is SNTAGT. The CDR3 runs to 16 residues. CDR3 amino acids: CASSDSGGAPYNEQFF.

The chain combines TRBV6-1 with TRBJ2-3; TCRdb calls TRBD1, which cannot be checked without DNA. Germline V CDR1 and CDR2: MNHNS, SASEGT. This CDR3 has 16 amino acids. The CDR3 loop reads CASSEVPGEGTDTQYF.

J is TRBJ2-5 and V is TRBV28; TCRdb names TRBD1, which stays unverified in the absence of DNA. Per the germline V gene, CDR1 is MDHEN and CDR2 is SYDVKM. The CDR3 runs to 14 residues. The CDR3: CASSPYGAIETQYF.

The chain combines TRBV27 with TRBJ2-1. Germline CDR1 and CDR2: MNHEY and SMNVEV (reference sequence). The CDR3 covers 12 residues. The CDR3 loop is CASSLTGNEQFF.

The rearrangement joins TRBV7-2 to TRBJ2-3; TCRdb reports TRBD2, a call that lacks DNA to check it against. This CDR3 is 16 amino acids long. CDR1 SGHTA and CDR2 FQGNSA come from the germline V gene. CDR3 amino acids: CASSLDGGGAADTQYF.